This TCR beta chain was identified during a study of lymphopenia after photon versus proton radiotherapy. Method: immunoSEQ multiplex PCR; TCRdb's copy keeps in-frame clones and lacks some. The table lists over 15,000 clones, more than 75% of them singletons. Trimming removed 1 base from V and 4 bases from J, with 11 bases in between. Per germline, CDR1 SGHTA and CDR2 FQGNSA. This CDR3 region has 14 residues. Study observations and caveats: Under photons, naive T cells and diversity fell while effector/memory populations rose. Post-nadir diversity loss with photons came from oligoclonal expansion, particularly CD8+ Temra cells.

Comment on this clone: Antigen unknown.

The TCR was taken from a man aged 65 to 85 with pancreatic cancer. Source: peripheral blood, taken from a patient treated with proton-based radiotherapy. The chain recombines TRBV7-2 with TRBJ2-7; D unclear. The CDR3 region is CASSLGYSSYEQYF. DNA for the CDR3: TGTGCCAGCAGCTTAGGTTACTCGAGTTACGAGCAGTACTTC.